This T cell receptor beta chain is from a study of beta chain features in type 1 diabetes (dated by TCRdb to 2016 to 2018). For context, the study as a whole: Patients and healthy donors did not differ in mean age, gender distribution, total cell number or subset yield. A total of under 140,000,000 sorted cells were examined across all samples, and the number of cells per subset was strongly correlated with RNA yield. In the study, TCRB repertoires of sorted circulating CD4+ T cell subsets from recently diagnosed type 1 diabetes patients were compared with those of matched healthy donors. Regulatory and stem cell-like memory subsets were obtained from only 8 patients and roughly 8 healthy donors, while naive and central memory subsets were obtained from all 28 donors. Here is what the overall study found, with its caveats: PCR might favor shorter templates, but patient and control samples were amplified and corrected together, so any skew would affect both groups equally. Because cDNA was sequenced instead of genomic DNA, activated cells with high expression could be over-represented, although the groups did not differ in activation or CD3 levels. The naive, central memory and regulatory TCRB repertoires appeared to resemble one another more closely among patients than among healthy donors. In all four CD4+ subsets, TCRB CDR3 length was moderately but significantly shorter in type 1 diabetes patients. At VDJ recombination sites, patients with type 1 diabetes made fewer insertions and deleted more nucleotides, a pattern implying thymic rearrangement abnormalities. Only small numbers of individuals were included in the HLA sub-analyses, which left unresolved whether HLA type had any influence on TCRB rearrangement.

From each donor, a single peripheral blood sample of 95 to 150 mL on average was drawn into heparinised tubes. Naive, central memory, regulatory and stem cell-like memory CD4+ T cells were sorted on a BD FACSAria II using a panel including CD45RO, CCR7, CD25, CD127, CD95 and CD27. Purity was above 98% for every sorted population. PBMCs were isolated immediately by Lymphoprep density gradient centrifugation and stained directly without culture. So that batch effects would be minimized, each experiment stained and sorted samples in pairs, pairing one healthy donor with one patient. The entire isolated RNA was reverse transcribed using the High Capacity cDNA Reverse Transcription Kit, and thus expressed TCRB transcripts were sequenced. Deep immunoSEQ sequencing was performed on naive, central memory and regulatory T cell samples, with an average of around 3.4 million total reads per sample. Sorted cells were lysed in RLT buffer, and RNA was extracted using DNase-treated RNeasy Micro or Mini kits according to cell number. To prevent cross-contamination, every cell subset was processed on its own, while patient and healthy donor samples were processed together. The immunoSEQ multiplex PCR was used to amplify TCRB sequences from cDNA, yielding 87-bp fragments that span the CDR3 region. Amplicons were sequenced on the Illumina HiSeq platform. The study's processing was this. PCR bias was computationally corrected using synthetic template baselines, reads within Hamming distance 2 were collapsed, and singletons that could not be merged were discarded. Reads were aligned against IMGT so that V, D and J genes, CDR3 length and insertions or deletions at six rearrangement sites could be assigned. Within each subset, clonotype counts were normalized to the number of sorted cells before true diversity and Gini coefficients were calculated with the tcR R package. The overlap coefficient, calculated on TCRB nucleotide sequences, was used to measure repertoire sharing. In TCRdb, the immuneACCESS table is reduced to in-frame sequences with V and J assigned. These tables do not hold every clone; where another copy was compared, an unresolved V gene accounts for under half, and the others remain unexplained. V and J calls and clone size are those listed in that table; D and trimming were worked out from the DNA. This sample lists 25,000 or so clones; about 72% were detected once. The top ten constitute around 2% of the sample.

On this clone: The target of this receptor is not known. Qualities for individual bases were not recorded, and no much larger clone is one base off.

The CDR3 holds 13 amino acids from the cysteine to the phenylalanine. CDR3 DNA is the only sequence kept; it has 39 bases, read in frame from the first base. Reading the germline V gene (reference sequence) gives CDR1 SGHNT and CDR2 YYREEE. The germline V and J ends show losses of 4 bases and 8 bases respectively, and no gene match explains 7 bases of the junction. The TCR sequence derives from a woman aged 40 to 49 in good health. The chain was built from TRBV5-4 and TRBJ1-2, with 8 bases matching TRBD1. The sequenced material came from Tregs from blood. The sample's cell subset or site label is to be understood as: regulatory CD4+ T cells. The DNA reads TGTGCCAGCAGCGTCGACAGGGGAGAAGGCTACACCTTC. Its coded protein is CASSVDRGEGYTF.